This T cell receptor (beta chain) was captured by sequencing in a study of CD8 T cells in ankylosing spondylitis. TCRdb called the 5' RACE reads again in MiXCR, with one record for every CDR3 protein. There are hundreds of thousands of distinct CDR3 sequences in the sample; approximately 10% occur only once, and over 20% lies in the top ten. The table lists this clonotype with a few counts. Antigen: not known. Findings of the study overall: Reportedly, significant enrichment of disease-linked clones occurred in matched ankylosing spondylitis synovial fluid. What appeared characteristic of ankylosing spondylitis blood was a TCR beta motif of 7 or 8 highly homologous variants. Researchers report that disease-linked clones proved CD8+ and relatively rare in peripheral blood.

The sequence derives from a male donor with ankylosing spondylitis or in good health (not recorded which). Source material: blood, either unsorted or a sorted T cell fraction (not recorded which).

CDR3 region: CATSELNEQFF. The CDR3 DNA reads as TGTGCCACCAGTGAACTCAATGAGCAGTTCTTC. The chain recombines TRBV24-1 with TRBJ2-1, with D hard to call. V was clipped by 4 bases and J by 6 bases, with 3 bases between them. The CDR3 contains 11 residues. Germline CDR1 KGHDR, CDR2 SFDVKD.